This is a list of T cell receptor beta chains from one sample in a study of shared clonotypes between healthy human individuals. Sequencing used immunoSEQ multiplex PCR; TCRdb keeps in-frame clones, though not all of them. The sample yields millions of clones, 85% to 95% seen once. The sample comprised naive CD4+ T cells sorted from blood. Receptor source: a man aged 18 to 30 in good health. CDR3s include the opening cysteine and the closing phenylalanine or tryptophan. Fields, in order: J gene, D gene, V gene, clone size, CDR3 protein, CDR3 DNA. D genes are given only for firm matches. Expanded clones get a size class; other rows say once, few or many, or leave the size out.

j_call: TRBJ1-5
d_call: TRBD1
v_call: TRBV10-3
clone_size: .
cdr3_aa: CAIGGTGDSNQPQHF
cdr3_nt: TGTGCCATCGGAGGGACAGGTGATAGCAATCAGCCCCAGCATTTT

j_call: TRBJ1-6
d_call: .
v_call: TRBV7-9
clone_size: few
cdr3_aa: CARPRGIRDSPLHF
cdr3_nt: TGTGCCAGACCTAGGGGGATTAGGGATTCACCCCTCCACTTT

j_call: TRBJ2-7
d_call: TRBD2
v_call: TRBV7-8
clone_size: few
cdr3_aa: CASSLGVGLAGTYEQYF
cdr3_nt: TGTGCCAGCAGCTTGGGGGTCGGACTAGCGGGAACCTACGAGCAGTACTTC

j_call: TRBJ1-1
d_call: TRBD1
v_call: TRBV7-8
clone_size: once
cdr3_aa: CASSHLTGTEAFF
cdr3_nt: TGTGCCAGCAGCCATTTGACAGGGACTGAAGCTTTCTTT

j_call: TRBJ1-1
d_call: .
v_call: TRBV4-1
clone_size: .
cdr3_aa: CASSQPFWTNTEAFF
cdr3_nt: TGCGCCAGCAGCCAACCCTTCTGGACGAACACTGAAGCTTTCTTT

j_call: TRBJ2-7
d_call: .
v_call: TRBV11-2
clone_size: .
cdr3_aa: CASSGYYEQYF
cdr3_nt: TGTGCCAGCAGCGGCTACTACGAGCAGTACTTC

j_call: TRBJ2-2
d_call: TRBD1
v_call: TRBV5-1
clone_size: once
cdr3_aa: CASSLVDRGNTGELFF
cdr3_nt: TGCGCCAGCAGCTTGGTGGACAGGGGAAACACCGGGGAGCTGTTTTTT

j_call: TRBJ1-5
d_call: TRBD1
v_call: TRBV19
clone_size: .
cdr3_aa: CASSSGTGVGQPQHF
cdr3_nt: TGTGCCAGTAGTAGTGGGACAGGGGTCGGACAGCCCCAGCATTTT

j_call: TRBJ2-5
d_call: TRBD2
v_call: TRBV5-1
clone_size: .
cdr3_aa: CASSRSGGAEETQYF
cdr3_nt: TGCGCCAGCAGTCGTAGCGGGGGGGCCGAGGAGACCCAGTACTTC

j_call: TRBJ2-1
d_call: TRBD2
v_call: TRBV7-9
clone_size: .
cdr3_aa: CASSSWTSGSPDEQFF
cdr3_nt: TGTGCCAGCAGCTCCTGGACTAGCGGGAGTCCGGATGAGCAGTTCTTC

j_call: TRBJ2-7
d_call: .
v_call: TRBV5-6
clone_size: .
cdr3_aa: CASSRHRGLNYEQYF
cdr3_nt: TGTGCCAGCAGCAGGCACCGGGGCTTAAACTACGAGCAGTACTTC

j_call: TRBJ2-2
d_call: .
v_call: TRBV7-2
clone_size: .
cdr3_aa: CASTPEGLTGELFF
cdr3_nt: TGTGCCAGCACCCCGGAGGGCCTCACCGGGGAGCTGTTTTTT

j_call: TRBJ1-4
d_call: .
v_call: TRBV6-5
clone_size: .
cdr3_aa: CASSDGGNEKLFF
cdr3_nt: TGTGCCAGCAGTGATGGGGGCAACGAAAAACTGTTTTTT

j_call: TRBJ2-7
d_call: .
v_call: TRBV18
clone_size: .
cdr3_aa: CASSLGQSYEQYF
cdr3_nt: TGTGCCAGCTCACTTGGACAGTCCTACGAGCAGTACTTC

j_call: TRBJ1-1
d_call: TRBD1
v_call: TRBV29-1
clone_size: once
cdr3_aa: CSVTDRGNTEAFF
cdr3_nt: TGCAGCGTGACGGACAGGGGCAACACTGAAGCTTTCTTT

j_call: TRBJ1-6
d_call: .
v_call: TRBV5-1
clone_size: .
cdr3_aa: CASSLGQANSPLHF
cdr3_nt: TGCGCCAGCAGCTTGGGGCAAGCAAATTCACCCCTCCACTTT

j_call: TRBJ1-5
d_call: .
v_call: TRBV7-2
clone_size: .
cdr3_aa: CASSSGPSNQPQHF
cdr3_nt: TGTGCCAGCAGCTCAGGGCCTAGCAATCAGCCCCAGCATTTT

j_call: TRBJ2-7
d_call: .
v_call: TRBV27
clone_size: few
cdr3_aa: CASSLSSQGQYF
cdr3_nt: TGTGCCAGCAGTTTATCCTCCCAGGGGCAGTACTTC

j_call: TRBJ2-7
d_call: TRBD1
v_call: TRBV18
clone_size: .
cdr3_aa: CASSLQGQGLIEQYF
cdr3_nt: TGTGCCAGCTCACTACAAGGACAGGGGCTGATCGAGCAGTACTTC

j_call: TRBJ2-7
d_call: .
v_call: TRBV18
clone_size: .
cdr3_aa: CASSLTQGEGEQYF
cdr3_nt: TGTGCCAGCTCACTTACACAGGGGGAGGGCGAGCAGTACTTC

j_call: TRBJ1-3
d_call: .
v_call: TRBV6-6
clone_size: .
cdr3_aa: CASSSHGVGNTIYF
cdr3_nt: TGTGCCAGCAGCTCTCACGGGGTGGGAAACACCATATATTTT

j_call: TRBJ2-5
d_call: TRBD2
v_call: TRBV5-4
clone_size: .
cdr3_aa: CASSAGTSGSGETQYF
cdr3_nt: TGTGCCAGCAGCGCCGGGACTAGCGGGAGTGGAGAGACCCAGTACTTC

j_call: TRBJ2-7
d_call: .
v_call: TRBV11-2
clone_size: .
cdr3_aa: CASSAQPQGGEQYF
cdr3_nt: TGTGCCAGCAGCGCACAACCCCAGGGGGGAGAGCAGTACTTC

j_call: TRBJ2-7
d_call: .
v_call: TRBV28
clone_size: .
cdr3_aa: CASIPRAGASYEQYF
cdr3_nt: TGTGCCAGCATTCCCCGGGCAGGGGCATCCTACGAGCAGTACTTC

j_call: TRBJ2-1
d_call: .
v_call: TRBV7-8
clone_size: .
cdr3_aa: CASSLPTGTNEQFF
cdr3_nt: TGTGCCAGCAGCTTGCCTACCGGGACTAATGAGCAGTTCTTC

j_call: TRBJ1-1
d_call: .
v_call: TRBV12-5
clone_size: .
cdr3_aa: CASSWGGQGFTEAFF
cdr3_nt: TGTGCTAGTTCATGGGGGGGGCAGGGCTTCACTGAAGCTTTCTTT

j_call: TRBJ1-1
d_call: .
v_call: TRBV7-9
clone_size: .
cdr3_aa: CASSSTGYPTEAFF
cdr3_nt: TGTGCCAGCAGCTCTACAGGGTATCCCACTGAAGCTTTCTTT

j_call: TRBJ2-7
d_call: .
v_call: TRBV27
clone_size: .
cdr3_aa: CASSSVDSYEQYF
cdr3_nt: TGTGCCAGCAGTTCGGTCGACAGCTACGAGCAGTACTTC

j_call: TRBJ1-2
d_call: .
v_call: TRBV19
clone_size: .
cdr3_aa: CAGDAGHYGYTF
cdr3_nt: TGTGCTGGGGACGCAGGTCACTATGGCTACACCTTC

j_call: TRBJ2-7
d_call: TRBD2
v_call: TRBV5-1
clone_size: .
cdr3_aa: CASSLAMASGAF
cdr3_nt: TGCGCCAGCAGCTTGGCCATGGCAAGCGGGGCTTTC

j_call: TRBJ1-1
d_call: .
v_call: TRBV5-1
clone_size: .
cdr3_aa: CASSVTGNTEAFF
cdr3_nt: TGCGCCAGCAGCGTGACAGGGAACACTGAAGCTTTCTTT

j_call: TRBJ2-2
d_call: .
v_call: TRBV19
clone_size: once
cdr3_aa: CASSGTGFTGELFF
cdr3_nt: TGTGCCAGTAGTGGAACAGGGTTCACCGGGGAGCTGTTTTTT

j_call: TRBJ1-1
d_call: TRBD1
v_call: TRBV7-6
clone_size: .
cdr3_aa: CASSFIRDSYTEAFF
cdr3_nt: TGTGCCAGCAGCTTTATCCGGGACAGCTACACTGAAGCTTTCTTT

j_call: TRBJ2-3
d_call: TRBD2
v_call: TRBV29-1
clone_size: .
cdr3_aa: CSVAGHLAGGHTDTQYF
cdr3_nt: TGCAGCGTTGCGGGCCATCTAGCGGGAGGACACACAGATACGCAGTATTTT

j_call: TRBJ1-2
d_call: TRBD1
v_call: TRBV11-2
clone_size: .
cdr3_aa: CASSPNGDRVYGYTF
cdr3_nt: TGTGCCAGCAGCCCAAACGGGGACAGGGTCTATGGCTACACCTTC

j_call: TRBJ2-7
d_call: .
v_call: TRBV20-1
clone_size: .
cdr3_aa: CSAKDDYEQYF
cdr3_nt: TGCAGTGCAAAAGACGACTACGAGCAGTACTTC

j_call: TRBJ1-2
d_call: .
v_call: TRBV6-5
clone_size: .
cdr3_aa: CASSYSRFSNYGYTF
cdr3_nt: TGTGCCAGCAGTTACTCCCGATTCTCTAACTATGGCTACACCTTC

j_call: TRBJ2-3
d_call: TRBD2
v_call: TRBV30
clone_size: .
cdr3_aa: CAWSVWRTSGGASTDTQYF
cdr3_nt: TGTGCCTGGAGTGTATGGCGCACTAGCGGGGGGGCGAGCACAGATACGCAGTATTTT

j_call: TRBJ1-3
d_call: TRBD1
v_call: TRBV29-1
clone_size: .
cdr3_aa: CSVVITGQGQRNTIYF
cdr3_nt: TGCAGCGTTGTTATCACCGGACAGGGACAGCGAAACACCATATATTTT

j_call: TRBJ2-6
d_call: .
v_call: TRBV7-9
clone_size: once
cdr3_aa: CASSHWDGRVISGANVLTF
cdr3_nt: TGTGCCAGCAGCCACTGGGATGGCAGGGTCATTTCTGGGGCCAACGTCCTGACTTTC

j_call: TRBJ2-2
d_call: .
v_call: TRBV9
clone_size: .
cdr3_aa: CASSVGPAGTGELFF
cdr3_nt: TGTGCCAGCAGCGTAGGCCCGGCGGGGACCGGGGAGCTGTTTTTT

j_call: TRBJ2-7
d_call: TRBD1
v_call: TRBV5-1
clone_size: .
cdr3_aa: CASSHLDRGGDYEQYF
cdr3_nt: TGCGCCAGCAGCCACCTCGACAGGGGGGGTGACTACGAGCAGTACTTC

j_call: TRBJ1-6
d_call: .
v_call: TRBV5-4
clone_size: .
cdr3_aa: CASSSRLGFGSPLHF
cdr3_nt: TGTGCCAGCAGCTCCCGTCTGGGATTTGGGTCACCCCTCCACTTT

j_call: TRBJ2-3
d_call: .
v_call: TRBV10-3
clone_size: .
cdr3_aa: CAIRQAGGTDTQYF
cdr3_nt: TGTGCCATCAGGCAAGCGGGTGGCACAGATACGCAGTATTTT

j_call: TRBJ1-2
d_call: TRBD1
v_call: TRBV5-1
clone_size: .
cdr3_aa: CASLGQFYGYTF
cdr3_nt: TGCGCCAGCTTGGGACAGTTCTATGGCTACACCTTC